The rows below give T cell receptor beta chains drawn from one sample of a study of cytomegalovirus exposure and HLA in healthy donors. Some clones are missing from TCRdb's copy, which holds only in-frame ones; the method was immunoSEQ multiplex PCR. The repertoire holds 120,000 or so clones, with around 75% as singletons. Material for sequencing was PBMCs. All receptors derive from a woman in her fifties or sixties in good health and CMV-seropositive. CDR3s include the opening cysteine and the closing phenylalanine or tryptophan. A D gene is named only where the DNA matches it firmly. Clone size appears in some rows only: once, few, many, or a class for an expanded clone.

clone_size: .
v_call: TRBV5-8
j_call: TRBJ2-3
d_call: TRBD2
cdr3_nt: TGTGCCTCTGGGACTAGTGGCACAGATACGCAGTATTTT
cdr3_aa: CASGTSGTDTQYF

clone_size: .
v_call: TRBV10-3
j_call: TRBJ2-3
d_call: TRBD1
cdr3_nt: TGTGCCATCAGTGAAAACAGGGGGCGTACAGATACGCAGTATTTT
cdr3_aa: CAISENRGRTDTQYF

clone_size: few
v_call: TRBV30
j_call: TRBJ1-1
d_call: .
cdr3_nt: TGTGCCTGGAGTGTACACAGGAACACTGAAGCTTTCTTT
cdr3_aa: CAWSVHRNTEAFF

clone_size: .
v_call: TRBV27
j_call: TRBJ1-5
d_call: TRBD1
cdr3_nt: TGTGCCAGCAATAACGACAGGGGCTATAGCAATCAGCCCCAGCATTTT
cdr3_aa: CASNNDRGYSNQPQHF

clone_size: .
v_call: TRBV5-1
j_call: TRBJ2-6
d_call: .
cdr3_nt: TGCGCCAGCAGCTCCCAGGGGTTCTTGGGGTCTGGGGCCAACGTCCTGACTTTC
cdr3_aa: CASSSQGFLGSGANVLTF

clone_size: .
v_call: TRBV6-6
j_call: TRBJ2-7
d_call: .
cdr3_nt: TGTGCCAGCAGTTACTCGAGAGCAGGGGACTACGAGCAGTACTTC
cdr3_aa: CASSYSRAGDYEQYF

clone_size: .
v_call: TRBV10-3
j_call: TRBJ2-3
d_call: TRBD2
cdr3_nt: TGTGCCATCAGTGAGTCATCGGTACTAGCGGGGGCCACAGATACGCAGTATTTT
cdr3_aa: CAISESSVLAGATDTQYF

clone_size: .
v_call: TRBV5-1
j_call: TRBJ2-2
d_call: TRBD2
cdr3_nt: TGCGCCAGCAGCTTGGCCCAGGGAGGGACCGGGGAGCTGTTTTTT
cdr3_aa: CASSLAQGGTGELFF

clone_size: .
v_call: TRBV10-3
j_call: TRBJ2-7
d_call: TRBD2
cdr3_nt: TGTGCCATCAGGGAGCGGGAGGGCTCCTACGAGCAGTACTTC
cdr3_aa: CAIREREGSYEQYF

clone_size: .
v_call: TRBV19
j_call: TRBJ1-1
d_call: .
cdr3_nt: TGTGCCAGTAGTATATCGGGGGGCTACACTGAAGCTTTCTTT
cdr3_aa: CASSISGGYTEAFF

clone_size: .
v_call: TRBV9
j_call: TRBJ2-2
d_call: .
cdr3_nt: TGTGCCAGCAGCGTACGTCCAGACATCACCGGGGAGCTGTTTTTT
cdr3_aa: CASSVRPDITGELFF

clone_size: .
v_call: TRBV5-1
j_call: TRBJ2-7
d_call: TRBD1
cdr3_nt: TGCGCCAGCAGCTTACGACAGGGATCCTACGAGCAGTACTTC
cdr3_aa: CASSLRQGSYEQYF

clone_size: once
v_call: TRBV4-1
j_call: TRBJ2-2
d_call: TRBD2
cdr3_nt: TGCGCCAGCAGCCAAGAAATTTCGGGGGGGCCGGGCGGGGAGCTGTTTTTT
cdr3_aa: CASSQEISGGPGGELFF

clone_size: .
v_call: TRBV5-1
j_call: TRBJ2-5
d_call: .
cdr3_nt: TGCGCCAGCAGCTTCGACACCTGGGAGACCCAGTACTTC
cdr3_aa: CASSFDTWETQYF

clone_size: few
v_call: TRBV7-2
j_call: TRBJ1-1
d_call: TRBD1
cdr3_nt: TGTGCCAGCAGCTCACAGGGGGCGCCGGTCACTGAAGCTTTCTTT
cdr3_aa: CASSSQGAPVTEAFF

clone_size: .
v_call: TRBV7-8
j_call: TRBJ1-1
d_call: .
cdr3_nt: TGTGCCAGCAGCCCTCCGGGGGTTGAAGCTTTCTTT
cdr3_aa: CASSPPGVEAFF

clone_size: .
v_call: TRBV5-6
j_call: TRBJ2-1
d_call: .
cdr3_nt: TGTGCCAGCAGCTTGGTGGTAGCGGACTACAATGAGCAGTTCTTC
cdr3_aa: CASSLVVADYNEQFF

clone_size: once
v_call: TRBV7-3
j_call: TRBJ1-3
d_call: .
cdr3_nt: TGTGCCAGCAGCGAGGGGGCTGGAAACACCATATATTTT
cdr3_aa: CASSEGAGNTIYF

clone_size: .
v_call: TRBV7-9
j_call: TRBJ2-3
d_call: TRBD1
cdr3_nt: TGTGCCAGCAGCTTGGGACAGATCACAGATACGCAGTATTTT
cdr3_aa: CASSLGQITDTQYF

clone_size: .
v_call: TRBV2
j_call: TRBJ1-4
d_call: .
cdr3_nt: TGTGCCAGCAGCGGAGACAGCACGAGCGTCCTAAATGAAAAACTGTTTTTT
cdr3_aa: CASSGDSTSVLNEKLFF

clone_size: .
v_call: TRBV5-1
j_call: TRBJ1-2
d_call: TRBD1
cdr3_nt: TGCGCCAGCAGCCTGACAGGGTTGGCTGGCTACACCTTC
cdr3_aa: CASSLTGLAGYTF

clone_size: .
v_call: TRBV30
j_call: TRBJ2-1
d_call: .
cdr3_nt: TGTGCCTGGACTATGGGGGGGGCCCACTCTGAGCAGTTCTTC
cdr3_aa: CAWTMGGAHSEQFF

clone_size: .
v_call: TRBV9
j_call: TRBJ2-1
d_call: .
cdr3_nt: TGTGCCAGCAGCTCCTCGGCCAGCGGCAAAAATGAGCAGTTCTTC
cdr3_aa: CASSSSASGKNEQFF

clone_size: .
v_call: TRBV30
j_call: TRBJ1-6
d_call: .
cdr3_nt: TGTGCCTGGTCCACTATGGCCTATAATTCACCCCTCCACTTT
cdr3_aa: CAWSTMAYNSPLHF

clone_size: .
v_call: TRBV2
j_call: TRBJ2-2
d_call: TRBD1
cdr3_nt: TGTGCCAGCAGGACGGGACAGGCGAACACCGGGGAGCTGTTTTTT
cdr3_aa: CASRTGQANTGELFF

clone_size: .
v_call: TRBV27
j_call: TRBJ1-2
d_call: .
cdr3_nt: TGTGCCAGCAGTCAAGACATCTTATATGGCTACACCTTC
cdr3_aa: CASSQDILYGYTF

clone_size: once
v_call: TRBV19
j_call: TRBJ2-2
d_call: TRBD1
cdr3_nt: TGTGCCAGTAGTATAGTCAACAGGGGGCCAGCCGGGGAGCTGTTTTTT
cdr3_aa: CASSIVNRGPAGELFF

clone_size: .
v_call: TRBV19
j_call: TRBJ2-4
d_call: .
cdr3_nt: TGTGCCAGTAGTCTTCGCGGGGGCCTGGGCAAAAACATTCAGTACTTC
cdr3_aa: CASSLRGGLGKNIQYF

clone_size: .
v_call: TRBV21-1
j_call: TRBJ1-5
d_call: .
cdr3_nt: TGTGCCAGCAGCAAAGGGGACAAGGGGTACGATCAGCCCCAGCATTTT
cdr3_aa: CASSKGDKGYDQPQHF

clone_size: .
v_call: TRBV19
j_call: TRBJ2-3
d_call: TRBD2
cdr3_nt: TGTGCCAGTAGTATACCTAGCGGGGGTCTCACAGATACGCAGTATTTT
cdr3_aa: CASSIPSGGLTDTQYF

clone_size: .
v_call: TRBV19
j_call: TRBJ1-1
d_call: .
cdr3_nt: TGTGCCACCGGACGGGGGAGGAACACTGAAGCTTTCTTT
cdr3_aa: CATGRGRNTEAFF

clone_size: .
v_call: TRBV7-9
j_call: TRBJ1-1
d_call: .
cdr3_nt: TGTGCCAGCAGCCCAGGGTATAACACTGAAGCTTTCTTT
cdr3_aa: CASSPGYNTEAFF

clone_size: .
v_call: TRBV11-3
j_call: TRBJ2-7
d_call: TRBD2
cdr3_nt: TGTGCCAGCAGCTTCGGGTCGGGGGGCTCCTACGAGCAGTACTTC
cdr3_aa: CASSFGSGGSYEQYF

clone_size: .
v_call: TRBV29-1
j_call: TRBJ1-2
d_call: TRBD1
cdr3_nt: TGCAGCGCCGCGGGGACAGTCTATGGCTACACCTTC
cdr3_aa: CSAAGTVYGYTF

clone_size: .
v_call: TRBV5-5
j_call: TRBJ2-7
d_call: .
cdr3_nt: TGTGCCAGCAGCTTGGCACCCGGGACTCAGTACGAGCAGTACTTC
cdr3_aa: CASSLAPGTQYEQYF

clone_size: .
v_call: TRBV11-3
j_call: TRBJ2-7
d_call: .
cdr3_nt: TGTGCCAGCAGCCAGGACAGAGACTACGAGCAGTACTTC
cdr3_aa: CASSQDRDYEQYF

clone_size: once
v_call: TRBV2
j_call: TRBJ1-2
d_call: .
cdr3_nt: TGTGCCAGTCCTGACAGTCCACTTTATGGCTACACCTTC
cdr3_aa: CASPDSPLYGYTF

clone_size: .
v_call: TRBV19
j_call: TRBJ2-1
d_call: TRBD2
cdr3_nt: TGTGCCAGTAGTATAGCTAGCGGGAGGCTGTACAATGAGCAGTTCTTC
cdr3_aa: CASSIASGRLYNEQFF

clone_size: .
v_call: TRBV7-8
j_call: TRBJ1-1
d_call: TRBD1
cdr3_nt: TGTGCCAGCAGCTTTGACCGGACAGGACTATTCTGGGGATCTTTCTTT
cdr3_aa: CASSFDRTGLFWGSFF

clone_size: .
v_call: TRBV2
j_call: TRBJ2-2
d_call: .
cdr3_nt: TGTGCCAGCAAGGAGGGAGCCGGGGAGCTGTTTTTT
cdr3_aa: CASKEGAGELFF

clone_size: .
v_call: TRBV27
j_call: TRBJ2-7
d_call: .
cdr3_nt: TGTGCCAGCAGTTTATACTACGGTTTCTCCTACGAGCAGTACTTC
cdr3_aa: CASSLYYGFSYEQYF

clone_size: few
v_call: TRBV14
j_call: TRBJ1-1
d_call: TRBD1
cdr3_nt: TGTGCCAGCAGCCGGCCAGGGGGCGGAGCTTTCTTT
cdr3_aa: CASSRPGGGAFF

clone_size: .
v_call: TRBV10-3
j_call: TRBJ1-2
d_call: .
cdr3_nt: TGTGCCATCAGTGAAGGGCAGGGTAACTATGGCTACACCTTC
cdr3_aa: CAISEGQGNYGYTF

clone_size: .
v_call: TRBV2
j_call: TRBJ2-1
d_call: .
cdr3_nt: TGTGCCAGCAACGGACAGAATGAGCAGTTCTTC
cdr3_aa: CASNGQNEQFF

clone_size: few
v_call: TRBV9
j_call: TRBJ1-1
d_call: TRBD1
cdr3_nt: TGTGCCAGCACCCGGACAGGGGGCCCTAACACTGAAGCTTTCTTT
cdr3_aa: CASTRTGGPNTEAFF

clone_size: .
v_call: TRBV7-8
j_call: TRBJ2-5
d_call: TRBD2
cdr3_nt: TGTGCCAGCAGCTTAGCGGCTAGCGGGGGGGAGCTCCAAGAGACCCAGTACTTC
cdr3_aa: CASSLAASGGELQETQYF

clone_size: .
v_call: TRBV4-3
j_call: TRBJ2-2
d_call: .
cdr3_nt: TGCGCCAGCAGCCAAGATTATTCCCCTGGGGCGGGGTGGGTGAGCGGGGAGCTGTTTTTT
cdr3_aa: CASSQDYSPGAGWVSGELFF

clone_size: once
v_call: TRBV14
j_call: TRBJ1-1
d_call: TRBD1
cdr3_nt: TGTGCCAGCAGCCTTTGGACAGGGGGTGAAGCTTTCTTT
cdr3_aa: CASSLWTGGEAFF